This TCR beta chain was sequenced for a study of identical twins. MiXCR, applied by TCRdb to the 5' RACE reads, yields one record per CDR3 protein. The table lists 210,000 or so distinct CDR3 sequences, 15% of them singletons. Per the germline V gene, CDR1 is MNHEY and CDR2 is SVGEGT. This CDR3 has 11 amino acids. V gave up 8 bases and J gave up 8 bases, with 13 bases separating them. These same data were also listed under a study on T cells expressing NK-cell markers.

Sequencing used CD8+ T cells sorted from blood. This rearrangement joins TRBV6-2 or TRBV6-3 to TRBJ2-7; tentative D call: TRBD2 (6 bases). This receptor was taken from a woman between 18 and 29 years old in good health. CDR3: CASGGMAQQYF. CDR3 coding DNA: TGTGCCAGCGGGGGGATGGCCCAGCAGTACTTC.